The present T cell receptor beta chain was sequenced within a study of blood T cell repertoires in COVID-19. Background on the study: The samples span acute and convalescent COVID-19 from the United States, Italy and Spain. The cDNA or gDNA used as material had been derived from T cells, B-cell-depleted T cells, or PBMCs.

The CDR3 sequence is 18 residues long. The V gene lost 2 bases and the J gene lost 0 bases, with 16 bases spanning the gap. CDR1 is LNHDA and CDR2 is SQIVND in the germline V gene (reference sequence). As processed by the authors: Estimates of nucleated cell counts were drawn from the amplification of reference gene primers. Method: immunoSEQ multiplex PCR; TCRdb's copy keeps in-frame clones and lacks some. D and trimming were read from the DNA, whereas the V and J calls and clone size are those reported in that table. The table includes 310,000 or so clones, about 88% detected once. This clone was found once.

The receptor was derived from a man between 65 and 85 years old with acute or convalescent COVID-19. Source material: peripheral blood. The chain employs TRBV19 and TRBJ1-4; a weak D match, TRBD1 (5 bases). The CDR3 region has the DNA TGTGCCAGTAGTATACGACAGATTTCCACAACAACTAATGAAAAACTGTTTTTT. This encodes CASSIRQISTTTNEKLFF. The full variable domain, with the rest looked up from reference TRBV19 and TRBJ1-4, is DGGITQSPKYLFRKEGQNVTLSCEQNLNHDAMYWYRQDPGQGLRLIYYSQIVNDFQKGDIAEGYSVSREKKESFPLTVTSAQKNPTAFYLCASSIRQISTTTNEKLFFGSGTQLSVL.